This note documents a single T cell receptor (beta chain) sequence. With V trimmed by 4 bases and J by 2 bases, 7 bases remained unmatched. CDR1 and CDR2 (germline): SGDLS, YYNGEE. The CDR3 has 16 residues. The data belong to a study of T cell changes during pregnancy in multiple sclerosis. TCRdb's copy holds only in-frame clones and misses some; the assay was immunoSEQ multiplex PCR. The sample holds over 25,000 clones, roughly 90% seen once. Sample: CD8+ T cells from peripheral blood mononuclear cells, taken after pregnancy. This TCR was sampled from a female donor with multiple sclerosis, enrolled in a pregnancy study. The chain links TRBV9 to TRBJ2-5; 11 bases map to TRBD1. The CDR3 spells CASSPHRDRGQETQYF. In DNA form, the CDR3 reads TGTGCCAGCAGCCCACACCGGGACAGGGGGCAAGAGACCCAGTACTTC.